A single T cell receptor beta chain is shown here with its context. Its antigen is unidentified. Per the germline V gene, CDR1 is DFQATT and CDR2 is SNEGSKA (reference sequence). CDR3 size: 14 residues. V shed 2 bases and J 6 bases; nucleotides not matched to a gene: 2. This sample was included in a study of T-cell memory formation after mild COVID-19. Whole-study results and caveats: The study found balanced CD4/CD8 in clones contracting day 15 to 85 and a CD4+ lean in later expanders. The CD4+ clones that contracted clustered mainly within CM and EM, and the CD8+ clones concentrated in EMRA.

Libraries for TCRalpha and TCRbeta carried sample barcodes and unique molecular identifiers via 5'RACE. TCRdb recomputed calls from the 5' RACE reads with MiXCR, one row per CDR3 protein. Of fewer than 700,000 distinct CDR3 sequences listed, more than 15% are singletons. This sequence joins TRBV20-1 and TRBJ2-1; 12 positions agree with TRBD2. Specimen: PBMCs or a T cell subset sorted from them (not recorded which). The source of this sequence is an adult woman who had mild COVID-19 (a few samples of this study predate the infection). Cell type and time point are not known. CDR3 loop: CSARRLAGVNEQFF. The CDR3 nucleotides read TGCAGTGCTAGACGACTAGCGGGGGTCAATGAGCAGTTCTTC.